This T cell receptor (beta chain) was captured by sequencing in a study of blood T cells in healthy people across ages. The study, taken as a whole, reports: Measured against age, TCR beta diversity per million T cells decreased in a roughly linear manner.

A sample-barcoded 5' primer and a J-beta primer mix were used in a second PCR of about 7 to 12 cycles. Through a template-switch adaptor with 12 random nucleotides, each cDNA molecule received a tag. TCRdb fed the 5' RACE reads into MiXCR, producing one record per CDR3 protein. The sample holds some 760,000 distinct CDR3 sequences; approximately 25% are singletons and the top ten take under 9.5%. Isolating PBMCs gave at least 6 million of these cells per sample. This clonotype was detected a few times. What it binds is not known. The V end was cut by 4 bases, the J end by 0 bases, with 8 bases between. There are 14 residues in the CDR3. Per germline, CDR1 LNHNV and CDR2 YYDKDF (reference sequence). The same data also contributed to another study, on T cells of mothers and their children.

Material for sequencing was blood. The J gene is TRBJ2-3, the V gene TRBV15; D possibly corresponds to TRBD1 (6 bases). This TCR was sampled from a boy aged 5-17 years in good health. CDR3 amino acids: CATSTGVSTDTQYF. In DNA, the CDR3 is TGTGCCACCAGCACAGGGGTGAGCACAGATACGCAGTATTTT.